This is a list of T cell receptor beta chains from one sample in a study of human T cells and chemical hapten exposure. TCRdb re-called the RACE reads with MiXCR, one entry per CDR3 protein. The top ten hold about 1.5% of the sample, which has about 61,000 distinct CDR3 sequences, about 7% seen once. The sequences come from whole blood, collected in connection with sensitization to the hapten diphenylcyclopropenone (DPC). Receptors originate from a woman between 25 and 40 years old with alopecia areata. Some clones in this sample may be carry-over from other donors' samples. CDR3s include the opening cysteine and the closing phenylalanine or tryptophan. Fields, in order: CDR3 length, D gene, clone size, V gene, J gene, CDR3 protein, CDR3 DNA. D genes are given only for firm matches. Not all rows give a size; the values are once, few, many and, for expanded clones, a class.

CDR3 length: 17
D gene: .
clone size: .
V gene: TRBV29-1
J gene: TRBJ1-1
CDR3 protein: CSVGPAHLTGENTEAFF
CDR3 DNA: TGCAGCGTTGGGCCTGCCCACTTGACGGGCGAAAACACTGAAGCTTTCTTT

CDR3 length: 13
D gene: .
clone size: .
V gene: TRBV5-4
J gene: TRBJ2-7
CDR3 protein: CASSGGGPYEQYF
CDR3 DNA: TGTGCCAGCTCTGGGGGCGGCCCTTACGAGCAGTACTTC

CDR3 length: 14
D gene: .
clone size: many
V gene: TRBV9
J gene: TRBJ2-5
CDR3 protein: CASSLYGSGETQYF
CDR3 DNA: TGTGCCAGCAGCTTGTATGGATCGGGGGAGACCCAGTACTTC

CDR3 length: 14
D gene: .
clone size: .
V gene: TRBV3-1
J gene: TRBJ2-3
CDR3 protein: CATLGKSSTDTQYF
CDR3 DNA: TGTGCCACTCTTGGAAAATCTAGCACAGATACGCAGTATTTT

CDR3 length: 17
D gene: TRBD2
clone size: many
V gene: TRBV3-1
J gene: TRBJ2-7
CDR3 protein: CASSQVFASGGFYEQYF
CDR3 DNA: TGTGCCAGCAGCCAAGTATTTGCTAGCGGGGGGTTCTACGAGCAGTACTTC

CDR3 length: 16
D gene: .
clone size: many
V gene: TRBV10-1
J gene: TRBJ2-3
CDR3 protein: CASSEIEGEGRDTQYF
CDR3 DNA: TGCGCCAGCAGTGAGATCGAGGGGGAAGGAAGAGATACGCAGTATTTT

CDR3 length: 17
D gene: TRBD2
clone size: many
V gene: TRBV6-5
J gene: TRBJ2-1
CDR3 protein: CASSYSRWAGGQAQQFF
CDR3 DNA: TGTGCCAGCAGTTACTCGAGGTGGGCGGGGGGCCAGGCTCAGCAGTTCTTC

CDR3 length: 17
D gene: .
clone size: .
V gene: TRBV19
J gene: TRBJ2-5
CDR3 protein: CASSASETGTAQETQYF
CDR3 DNA: TGTGCCAGTAGTGCGTCCGAGACCGGGACTGCCCAAGAGACCCAGTACTTC

CDR3 length: 15
D gene: .
clone size: few
V gene: TRBV4-2
J gene: TRBJ1-1
CDR3 protein: CASSQGTPGGTEAFF
CDR3 DNA: TGTGCCAGCAGCCAAGGAACACCGGGAGGGACTGAAGCTTTCTTT

CDR3 length: 14
D gene: TRBD1
clone size: many
V gene: TRBV30
J gene: TRBJ1-2
CDR3 protein: CAWSEQGVNYGYTF
CDR3 DNA: TGTGCCTGGAGTGAACAGGGGGTGAACTATGGCTACACCTTC

CDR3 length: 16
D gene: .
clone size: many
V gene: TRBV7-9
J gene: TRBJ1-6
CDR3 protein: CASSSSQGVRNSPLHF
CDR3 DNA: TGTGCCAGCAGCTCATCCCAGGGCGTTAGGAATTCACCCCTCCACTTT

CDR3 length: 11
D gene: .
clone size: many
V gene: TRBV3-1
J gene: TRBJ2-5
CDR3 protein: CASSLLRTQYF
CDR3 DNA: TGTGCCAGCAGCCTCCTCAGGACCCAGTACTTC

CDR3 length: 11
D gene: TRBD1
clone size: many
V gene: TRBV29-1
J gene: TRBJ1-1
CDR3 protein: CSPGQGAEAFF
CDR3 DNA: TGCAGCCCCGGACAGGGCGCTGAAGCTTTCTTT

CDR3 length: 12
D gene: .
clone size: many
V gene: TRBV24-1
J gene: TRBJ2-1
CDR3 protein: CATSDANNEQFF
CDR3 DNA: TGTGCCACCAGTGATGCAAACAATGAGCAGTTCTTC

CDR3 length: 14
D gene: .
clone size: many
V gene: TRBV6-2/TRBV6-3
J gene: TRBJ2-2
CDR3 protein: CASSVDRNTGELFF
CDR3 DNA: TGTGCCAGCAGCGTAGACAGGAACACCGGGGAGCTGTTTTTT

CDR3 length: 14
D gene: .
clone size: many
V gene: TRBV12-3/TRBV12-4
J gene: TRBJ1-1
CDR3 protein: CASSLGRTNTEAFF
CDR3 DNA: TGTGCCAGCAGCTTGGGACGGACGAACACTGAAGCTTTCTTT

CDR3 length: 13
D gene: TRBD1
clone size: .
V gene: TRBV2
J gene: TRBJ1-2
CDR3 protein: CASMGTGDYGYTF
CDR3 DNA: TGTGCCAGCATGGGGACAGGGGACTATGGCTACACCTTC

CDR3 length: 15
D gene: TRBD2
clone size: many
V gene: TRBV11-2
J gene: TRBJ2-1
CDR3 protein: CASSLVLAGGNEQFF
CDR3 DNA: TGTGCCAGCAGCTTAGTTCTAGCGGGGGGGAATGAGCAGTTCTTC

CDR3 length: 17
D gene: .
clone size: many
V gene: TRBV5-1
J gene: TRBJ2-3
CDR3 protein: CASSLVSSGYSTDTQYF
CDR3 DNA: TGCGCCAGCAGCTTGGTGTCTAGTGGATATAGCACAGATACGCAGTATTTT

CDR3 length: 14
D gene: .
clone size: many
V gene: TRBV6-4
J gene: TRBJ2-2
CDR3 protein: CASSEDGNTGELFF
CDR3 DNA: TGTGCCAGCAGTGAGGACGGGAACACCGGGGAGCTGTTTTTT

CDR3 length: 15
D gene: .
clone size: many
V gene: TRBV27
J gene: TRBJ1-5
CDR3 protein: CASSLSGQDYQPQHF
CDR3 DNA: TGTGCCAGCAGTTTATCGGGGCAGGATTATCAGCCCCAGCATTTT

CDR3 length: 14
D gene: .
clone size: many
V gene: TRBV29-1
J gene: TRBJ2-5
CDR3 protein: CSATWTALSETQYF
CDR3 DNA: TGCAGCGCCACTTGGACAGCCTTGAGCGAGACCCAGTACTTC

CDR3 length: 13
D gene: .
clone size: .
V gene: TRBV6-1
J gene: TRBJ1-1
CDR3 protein: CASSVTANTEAFF
CDR3 DNA: TGTGCCAGCAGCGTTACAGCGAACACTGAAGCTTTCTTT

CDR3 length: 13
D gene: .
clone size: many
V gene: TRBV20-1
J gene: TRBJ2-7
CDR3 protein: CSASRGNPYEQYF
CDR3 DNA: TGCAGTGCTAGTAGGGGGAATCCCTACGAGCAGTACTTC

CDR3 length: 12
D gene: .
clone size: many
V gene: TRBV20-1
J gene: TRBJ1-1
CDR3 protein: CSASWDSTEAFF
CDR3 DNA: TGCAGTGCTAGTTGGGACTCCACTGAAGCTTTCTTT

CDR3 length: 16
D gene: .
clone size: many
V gene: TRBV2
J gene: TRBJ2-3
CDR3 protein: CASSAGQGSPTDTQYF
CDR3 DNA: TGTGCCAGCAGTGCTGGGCAGGGGTCTCCCACAGATACGCAGTATTTT

CDR3 length: 14
D gene: TRBD2
clone size: many
V gene: TRBV7-6
J gene: TRBJ2-1
CDR3 protein: CASSRSGGAHEQFF
CDR3 DNA: TGTGCCAGCAGCCGGAGCGGGGGGGCTCATGAGCAGTTCTTC

CDR3 length: 16
D gene: TRBD2
clone size: many
V gene: TRBV5-1
J gene: TRBJ2-3
CDR3 protein: CASSLAAGTSEDTQYF
CDR3 DNA: TGCGCCAGCAGCTTGGCCGCCGGGACTAGCGAAGATACGCAGTATTTT

CDR3 length: 15
D gene: TRBD2
clone size: many
V gene: TRBV18
J gene: TRBJ2-3
CDR3 protein: CASSLAREGTDTQYF
CDR3 DNA: TGTGCCAGCTCACTCGCGCGGGAGGGCACAGATACGCAGTATTTT

CDR3 length: 13
D gene: .
clone size: many
V gene: TRBV7-2
J gene: TRBJ1-5
CDR3 protein: CASSLEMGQPQHF
CDR3 DNA: TGTGCCAGCAGCTTAGAGATGGGGCAGCCCCAGCATTTT

CDR3 length: 13
D gene: .
clone size: .
V gene: TRBV5-1
J gene: TRBJ2-3
CDR3 protein: CASSPTQGDTQYF
CDR3 DNA: TGCGCCAGCAGCCCAACACAGGGAGATACGCAGTATTTT

CDR3 length: 13
D gene: TRBD1
clone size: .
V gene: TRBV12-3/TRBV12-4
J gene: TRBJ1-2
CDR3 protein: CASSFGTGYGYTF
CDR3 DNA: TGTGCCAGCAGTTTTGGGACAGGCTATGGCTACACCTTC

CDR3 length: 16
D gene: TRBD2
clone size: .
V gene: TRBV2
J gene: TRBJ2-5
CDR3 protein: CASSEWSGGAGETQYF
CDR3 DNA: TGTGCCAGCAGTGAATGGAGCGGGGGGGCCGGCGAGACCCAGTACTTC

CDR3 length: 16
D gene: .
clone size: many
V gene: TRBV7-9
J gene: TRBJ2-5
CDR3 protein: CASSSKPDQNQETQYF
CDR3 DNA: TGTGCCAGCAGCTCCAAACCTGACCAAAACCAAGAGACCCAGTACTTC

CDR3 length: 15
D gene: TRBD2
clone size: many
V gene: TRBV19
J gene: TRBJ2-3
CDR3 protein: CASSTLAGVLDTQYF
CDR3 DNA: TGTGCCAGTAGTACTTTAGCGGGGGTGTTAGATACGCAGTATTTT

CDR3 length: 14
D gene: TRBD1
clone size: many
V gene: TRBV4-2
J gene: TRBJ2-4
CDR3 protein: CASSRGQGENIQYF
CDR3 DNA: TGTGCCAGCAGCCGGGGACAGGGCGAAAACATTCAGTACTTC

CDR3 length: 15
D gene: TRBD1
clone size: few
V gene: TRBV18
J gene: TRBJ1-2
CDR3 protein: CASSGQGPLYYGYTF
CDR3 DNA: TGTGCCAGCTCCGGACAGGGTCCTTTGTACTATGGCTACACCTTC

CDR3 length: 13
D gene: .
clone size: .
V gene: TRBV12-3/TRBV12-4
J gene: TRBJ1-3
CDR3 protein: CASRVRAQNTIYF
CDR3 DNA: TGTGCCAGCAGGGTGAGGGCTCAGAACACCATATATTTT

CDR3 length: 14
D gene: .
clone size: many
V gene: TRBV12-3/TRBV12-4
J gene: TRBJ1-6
CDR3 protein: CASSSTGIISPLHF
CDR3 DNA: TGTGCCAGCAGTTCCACCGGGATTATTTCACCCCTCCACTTT

CDR3 length: 15
D gene: .
clone size: many
V gene: TRBV19
J gene: TRBJ1-5
CDR3 protein: CASSGGEAGNQPQHF
CDR3 DNA: TGTGCCAGTAGCGGGGGAGAGGCCGGTAATCAGCCCCAGCATTTT

CDR3 length: 14
D gene: TRBD1
clone size: few
V gene: TRBV2
J gene: TRBJ1-4
CDR3 protein: CASRQGQGGGKLFF
CDR3 DNA: TGTGCCAGCAGACAAGGACAGGGGGGCGGAAAACTGTTTTTT